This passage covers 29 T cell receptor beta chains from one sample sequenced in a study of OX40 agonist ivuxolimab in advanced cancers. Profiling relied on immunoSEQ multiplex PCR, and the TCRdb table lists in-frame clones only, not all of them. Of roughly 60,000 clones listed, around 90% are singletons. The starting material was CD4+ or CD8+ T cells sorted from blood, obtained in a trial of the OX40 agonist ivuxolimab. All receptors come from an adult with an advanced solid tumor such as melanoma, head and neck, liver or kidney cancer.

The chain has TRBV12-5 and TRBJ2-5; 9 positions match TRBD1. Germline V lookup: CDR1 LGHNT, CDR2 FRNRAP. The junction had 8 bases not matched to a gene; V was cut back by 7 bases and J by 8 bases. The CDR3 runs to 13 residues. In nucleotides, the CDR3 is TGTGCTAGTGTTGGGACAGGGTCACGAACCCAGTACTTC. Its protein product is CASVGTGSRTQYF.

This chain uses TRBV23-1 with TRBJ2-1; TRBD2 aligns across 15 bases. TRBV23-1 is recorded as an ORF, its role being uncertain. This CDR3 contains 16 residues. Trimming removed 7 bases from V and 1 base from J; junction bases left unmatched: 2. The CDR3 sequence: CASTGLAGGSYNEQFF. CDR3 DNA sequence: TGCGCCAGCACGGGACTAGCGGGGGGTTCCTACAATGAGCAGTTCTTC.

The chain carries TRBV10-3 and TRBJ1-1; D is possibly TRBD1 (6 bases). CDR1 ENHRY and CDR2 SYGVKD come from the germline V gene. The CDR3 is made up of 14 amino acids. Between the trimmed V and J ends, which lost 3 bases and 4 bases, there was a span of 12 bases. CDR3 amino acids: CAISEQGGGTEAFF. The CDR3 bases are TGTGCCATCAGTGAACAGGGAGGGGGCACTGAAGCTTTCTTT.

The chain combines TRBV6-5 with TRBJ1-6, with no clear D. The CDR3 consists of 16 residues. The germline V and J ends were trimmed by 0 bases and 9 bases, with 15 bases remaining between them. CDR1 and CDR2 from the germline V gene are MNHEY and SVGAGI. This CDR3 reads CASSYSGRRRSSPLHF. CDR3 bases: TGTGCCAGCAGTTACTCGGGGAGGAGGAGGAGTTCACCCCTCCACTTT.

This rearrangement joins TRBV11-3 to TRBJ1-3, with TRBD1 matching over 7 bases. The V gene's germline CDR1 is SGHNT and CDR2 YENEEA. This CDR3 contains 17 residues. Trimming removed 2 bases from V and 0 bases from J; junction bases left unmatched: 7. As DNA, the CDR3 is TGTGCCAGCAGCTTAAAGACAGGGTGGGGCTCTGGAAACACCATATATTTT. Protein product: CASSLKTGWGSGNTIYF.

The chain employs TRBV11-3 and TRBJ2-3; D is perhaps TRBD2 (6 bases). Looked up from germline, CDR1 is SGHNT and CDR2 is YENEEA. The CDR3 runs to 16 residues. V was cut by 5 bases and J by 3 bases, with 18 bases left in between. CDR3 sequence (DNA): TGTGCCAGCAGCACCCCGTGGAGGGTATCAACAGATACGCAGTATTTT. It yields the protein CASSTPWRVSTDTQYF.

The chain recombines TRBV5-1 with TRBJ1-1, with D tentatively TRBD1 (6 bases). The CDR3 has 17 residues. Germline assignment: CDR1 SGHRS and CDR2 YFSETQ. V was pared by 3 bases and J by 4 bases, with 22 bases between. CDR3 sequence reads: CASSWGPLREWGTEAFF. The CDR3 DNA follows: TGCGCCAGCAGCTGGGGGCCCCTAAGGGAGTGGGGCACTGAAGCTTTCTTT.

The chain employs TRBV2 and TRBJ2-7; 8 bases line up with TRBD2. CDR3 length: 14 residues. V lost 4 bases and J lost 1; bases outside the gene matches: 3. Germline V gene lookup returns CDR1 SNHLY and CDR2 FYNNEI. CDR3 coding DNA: TGTGCCAGCAGTGCGGGACTAGAATCCTACGAGCAGTACTTC. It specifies CASSAGLESYEQYF.

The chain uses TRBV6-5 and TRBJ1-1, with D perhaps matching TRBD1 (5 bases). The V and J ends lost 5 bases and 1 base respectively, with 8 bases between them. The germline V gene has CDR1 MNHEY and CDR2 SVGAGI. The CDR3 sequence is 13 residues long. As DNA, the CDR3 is TGTGCCAGCAGTACCGACAGGAACACTGAAGCTTTCTTT. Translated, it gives CASSTDRNTEAFF.

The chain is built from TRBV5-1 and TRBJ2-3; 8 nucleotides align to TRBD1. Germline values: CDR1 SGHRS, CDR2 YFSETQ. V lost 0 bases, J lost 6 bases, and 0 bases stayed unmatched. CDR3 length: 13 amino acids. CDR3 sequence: CASSLGQGDTQYF. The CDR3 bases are TGCGCCAGCAGCTTGGGACAGGGGGATACGCAGTATTTT.

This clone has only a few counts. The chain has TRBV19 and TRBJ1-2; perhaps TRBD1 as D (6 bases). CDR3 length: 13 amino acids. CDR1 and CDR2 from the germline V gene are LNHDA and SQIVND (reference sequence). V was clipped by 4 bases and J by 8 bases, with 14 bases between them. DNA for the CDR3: TGTGCCAGTAGTACCAGGGGAGCAAGGGGCTACACCTTC. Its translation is CASSTRGARGYTF.

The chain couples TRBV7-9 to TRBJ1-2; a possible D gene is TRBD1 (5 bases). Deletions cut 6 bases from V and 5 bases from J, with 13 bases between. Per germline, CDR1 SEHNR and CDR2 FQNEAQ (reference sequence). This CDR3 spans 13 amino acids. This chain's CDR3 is CASSRDGPYGYTF. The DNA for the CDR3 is TGTGCCAGCAGTCGGGACGGACCTTATGGCTACACCTTC. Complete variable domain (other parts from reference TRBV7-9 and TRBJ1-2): DTGVSQNPRHKITKRGQNVTFRCDPISEHNRLYWYRQTLGQGPEFLTYFQNEAQLEKSRLLSDRFSAERPKGSFSTLEIQRTEQGDSAMYLCASSRDGPYGYTFGSGTRLTVV.

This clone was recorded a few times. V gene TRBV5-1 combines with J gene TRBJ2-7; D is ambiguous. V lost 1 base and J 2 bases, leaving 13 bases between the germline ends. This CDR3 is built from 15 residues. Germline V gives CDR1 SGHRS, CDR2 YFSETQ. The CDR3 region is CASSLLRQDPYEQYF. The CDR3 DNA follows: TGCGCCAGCAGCTTGCTTAGGCAGGACCCCTACGAGCAGTACTTC.

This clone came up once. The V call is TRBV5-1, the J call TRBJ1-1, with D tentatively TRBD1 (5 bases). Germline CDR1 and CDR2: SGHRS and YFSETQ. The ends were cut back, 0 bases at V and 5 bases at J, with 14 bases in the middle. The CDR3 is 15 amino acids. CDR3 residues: CASSLVGSGGTEAFF. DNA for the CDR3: TGCGCCAGCAGCTTGGTGGGGAGCGGGGGGACTGAAGCTTTCTTT.

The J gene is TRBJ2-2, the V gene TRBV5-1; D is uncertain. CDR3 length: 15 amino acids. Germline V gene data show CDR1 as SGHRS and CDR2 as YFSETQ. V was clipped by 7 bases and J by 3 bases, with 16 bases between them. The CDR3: CASGFPGRDTGELFF. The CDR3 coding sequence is TGCGCCAGCGGATTCCCGGGTAGGGACACCGGGGAGCTGTTTTTT. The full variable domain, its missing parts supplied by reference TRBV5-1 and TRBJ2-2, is KAGVTQTPRYLIKTRGQQVTLSCSPISGHRSVSWYQQTPGQGLQFLFEYFSETQRNKGNFPGRFSGRQFSNSRSEMNVSTLELGDSALYLCASGFPGRDTGELFFGEGSRLTVL.

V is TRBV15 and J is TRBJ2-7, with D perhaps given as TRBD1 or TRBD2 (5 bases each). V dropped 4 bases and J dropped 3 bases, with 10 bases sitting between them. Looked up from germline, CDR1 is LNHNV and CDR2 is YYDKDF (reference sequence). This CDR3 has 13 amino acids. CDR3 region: CATSTGANYEQYF. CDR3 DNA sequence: TGTGCCACCAGCACCGGGGCTAACTACGAGCAGTACTTC. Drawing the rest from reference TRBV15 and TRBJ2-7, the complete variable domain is DAMVIQNPRYQVTQFGKPVTLSCSQTLNHNVMYWYQQKSSQAPKLLFHYYDKDFNNEADTPDNFQSRRPNTSFCFLDIRSPGLGDTAMYLCATSTGANYEQYFGPGTRLTVT.

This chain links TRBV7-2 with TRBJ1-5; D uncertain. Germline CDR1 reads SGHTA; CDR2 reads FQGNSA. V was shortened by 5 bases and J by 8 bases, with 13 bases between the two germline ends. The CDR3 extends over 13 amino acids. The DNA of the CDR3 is TGTGCCAGCAGCACCTCCTTCGCGAAGCCCCAGCATTTT. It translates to CASSTSFAKPQHF. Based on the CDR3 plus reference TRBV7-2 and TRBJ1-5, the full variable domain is GAGVSQSPSNKVTEKGKDVELRCDPISGHTALYWYRQSLGQGLEFLIYFQGNSAPDKSGLPSDRFSAERTGGSVSTLTIQRTQQEDSAVYLCASSTSFAKPQHFGDGTRLSIL.

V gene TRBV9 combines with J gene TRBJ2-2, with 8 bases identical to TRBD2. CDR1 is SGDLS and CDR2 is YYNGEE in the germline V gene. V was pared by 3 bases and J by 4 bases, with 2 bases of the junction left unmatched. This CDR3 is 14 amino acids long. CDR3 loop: CASSGTSGTGELFF. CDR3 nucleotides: TGTGCCAGCAGCGGTACTAGCGGCACCGGGGAGCTGTTTTTT.

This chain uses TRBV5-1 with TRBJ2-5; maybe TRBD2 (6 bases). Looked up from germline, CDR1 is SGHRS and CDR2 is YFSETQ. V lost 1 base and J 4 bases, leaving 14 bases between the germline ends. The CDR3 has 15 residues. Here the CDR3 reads CASSLLFEEGETQYF. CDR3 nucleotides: TGCGCCAGCAGCTTGCTCTTTGAGGAGGGAGAGACCCAGTACTTC.

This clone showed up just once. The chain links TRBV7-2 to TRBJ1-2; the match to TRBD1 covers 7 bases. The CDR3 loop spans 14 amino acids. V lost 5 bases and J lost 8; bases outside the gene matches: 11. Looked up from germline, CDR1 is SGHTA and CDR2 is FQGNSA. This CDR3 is CASSPTGTFRGYTF. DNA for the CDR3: TGTGCCAGCAGCCCGACAGGGACGTTTAGAGGCTACACCTTC. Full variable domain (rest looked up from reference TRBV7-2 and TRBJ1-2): GAGVSQSPSNKVTEKGKDVELRCDPISGHTALYWYRQSLGQGLEFLIYFQGNSAPDKSGLPSDRFSAERTGGSVSTLTIQRTQQEDSAVYLCASSPTGTFRGYTFGSGTRLTVV.

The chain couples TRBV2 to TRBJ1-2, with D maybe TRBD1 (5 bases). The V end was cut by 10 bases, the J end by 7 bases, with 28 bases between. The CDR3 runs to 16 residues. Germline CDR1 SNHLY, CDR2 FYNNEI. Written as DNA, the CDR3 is TGTGCCAAAACCCCTTCCGGGACTCCAAGAGGGGCTGGCTACACCTTC. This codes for CAKTPSGTPRGAGYTF.

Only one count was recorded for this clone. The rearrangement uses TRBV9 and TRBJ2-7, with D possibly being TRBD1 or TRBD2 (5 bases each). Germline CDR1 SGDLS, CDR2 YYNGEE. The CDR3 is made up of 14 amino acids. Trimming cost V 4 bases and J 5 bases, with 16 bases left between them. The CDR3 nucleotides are TGTGCCAGCAGCCCCAGAAGCCAGGGACACGAGCAGTACTTC. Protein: CASSPRSQGHEQYF. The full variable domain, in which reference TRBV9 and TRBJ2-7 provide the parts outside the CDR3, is DSGVTQTPKHLITATGQRVTLRCSPRSGDLSVYWYQQSLDQGLQFLIQYYNGEERAKGNILERFSAQQFPDLHSELNLSSLELGDSALYFCASSPRSQGHEQYFGPGTRLTVT.

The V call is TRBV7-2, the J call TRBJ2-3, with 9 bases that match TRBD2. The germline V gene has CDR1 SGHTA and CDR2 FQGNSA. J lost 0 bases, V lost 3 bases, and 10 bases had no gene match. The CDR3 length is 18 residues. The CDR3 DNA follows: TGTGCCAGCAGCTTCGGGACCCTAGCGGGATCAAGCACAGATACGCAGTATTTT. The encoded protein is CASSFGTLAGSSTDTQYF.

The CDR3 is CASGLWRMGANVLTF. The DNA for the CDR3 is TGCGCCAGCGGCCTATGGAGGATGGGGGCCAACGTCCTGACTTTC. The chain carries TRBV5-1 and TRBJ2-6; weak D call: TRBD2 (5 bases). Looked up from germline, CDR1 is SGHRS and CDR2 is YFSETQ. The CDR3 is 15 amino acids. Trimming took off 7 bases at V and 4 bases at J, with 15 bases between the two ends.

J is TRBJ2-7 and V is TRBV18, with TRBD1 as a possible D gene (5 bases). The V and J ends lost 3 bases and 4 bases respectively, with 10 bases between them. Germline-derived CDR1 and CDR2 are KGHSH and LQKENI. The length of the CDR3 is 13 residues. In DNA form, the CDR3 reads TGTGCCAGCTCACCTCTACAGGAGTACGAGCAGTACTTC. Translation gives CASSPLQEYEQYF.

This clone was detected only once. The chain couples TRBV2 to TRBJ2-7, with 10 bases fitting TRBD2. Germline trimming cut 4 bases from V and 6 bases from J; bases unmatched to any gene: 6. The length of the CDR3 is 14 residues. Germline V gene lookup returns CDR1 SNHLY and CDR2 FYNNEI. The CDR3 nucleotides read TGTGCCAGCAGTGCTCTAGCGGGAGAGGGCGAGCAGTACTTC. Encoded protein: CASSALAGEGEQYF.

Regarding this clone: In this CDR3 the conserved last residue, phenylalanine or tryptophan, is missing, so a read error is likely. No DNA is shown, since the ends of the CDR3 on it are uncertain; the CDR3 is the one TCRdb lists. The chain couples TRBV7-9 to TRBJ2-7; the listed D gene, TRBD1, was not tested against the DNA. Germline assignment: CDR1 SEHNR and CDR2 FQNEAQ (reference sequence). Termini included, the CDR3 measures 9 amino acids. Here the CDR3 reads CASSLGGRP.

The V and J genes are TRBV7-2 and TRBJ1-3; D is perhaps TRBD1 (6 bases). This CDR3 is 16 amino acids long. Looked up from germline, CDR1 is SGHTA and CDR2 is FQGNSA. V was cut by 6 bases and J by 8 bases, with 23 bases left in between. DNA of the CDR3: TGTGCCAGCAGAACCGCCGGGGGCGGTAATGGGGACACCATATATTTT. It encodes CASRTAGGGNGDTIYF.

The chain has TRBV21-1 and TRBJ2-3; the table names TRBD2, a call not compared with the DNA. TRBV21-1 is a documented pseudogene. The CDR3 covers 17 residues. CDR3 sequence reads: CASSKGLAGGPGDTQYF. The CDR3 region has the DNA TGTGCCAGCAGCAAGGGACTAGCGGGAGGGCCTGGAGATACGCAGTATTTT.